What follows describes a single TCR beta chain. The data stem from a study of OX40 agonist ivuxolimab in advanced cancers. Whole-study context: Patients in the trial were receiving intravenous ivuxolimab every 2 weeks, at doses of 0.01 to 10 mg/kg. Partial responses occurred in Three dose-escalation patients, one with hepatocellular carcinoma and two with cutaneous melanoma.

Measured with immunoSEQ multiplex PCR; TCRdb has only the in-frame clones, and not every one. The repertoire holds roughly 53,000 clones, with approximately 88% as singletons. The study sampled blood at baseline, cycle 4 day 1, and cycle 7 day 1. This CDR3 contains 15 residues. Germline-derived CDR1 and CDR2 are SGHVS and FQNEAQ. Trimming removed 0 bases from V and 1 base from J, with 7 bases in between. Sequences were derived from CD4+ or CD8+ T cells sorted from blood, sampled in a trial of the OX40 agonist ivuxolimab. This receptor was taken from an adult with an advanced solid tumor such as melanoma, head and neck, liver or kidney cancer. V and J are TRBV7-8 and TRBJ1-5, with a possible D match to TRBD1 (5 bases). The CDR3 loop reads CASSLAAGSNQPQHF. The DNA for the CDR3 is TGTGCCAGCAGCTTAGCGGCAGGGAGCAATCAGCCCCAGCATTTT. The full variable domain, completed using reference TRBV7-8 and TRBJ1-5, is GAGVSQSPRYKVAKRGQDVALRCDPISGHVSLFWYQQALGQGPEFLTYFQNEAQLDKSGLPSDRFFAERPEGSVSTLKIQRTQQEDSAVYLCASSLAAGSNQPQHFGDGTRLSIL.